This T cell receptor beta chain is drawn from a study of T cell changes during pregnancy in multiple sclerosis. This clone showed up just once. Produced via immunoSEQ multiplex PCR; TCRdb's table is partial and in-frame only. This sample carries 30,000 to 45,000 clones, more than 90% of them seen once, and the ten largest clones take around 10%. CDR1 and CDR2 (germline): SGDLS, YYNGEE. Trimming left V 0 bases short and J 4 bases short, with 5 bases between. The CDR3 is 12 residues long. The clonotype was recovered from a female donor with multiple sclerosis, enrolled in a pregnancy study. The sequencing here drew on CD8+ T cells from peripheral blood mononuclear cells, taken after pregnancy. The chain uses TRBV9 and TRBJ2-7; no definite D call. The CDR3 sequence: CASSVDQYEQYF. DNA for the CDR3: TGTGCCAGCAGCGTAGACCAGTACGAGCAGTACTTC.